Shown below are 28 T cell receptor beta chains from a single sample sequenced in a study of Ad26.COV2.S vaccination and SARS-CoV-2 variants. The table came from immunoSEQ multiplex PCR; TCRdb's copy has only in-frame clones and leaves some out. The sample lists around 300,000 clones; 88% were seen once. Treatment in this sample: approximately 18 received Ad26.COV2.S at low or high dose, single or two shots; 5 received placebo; per-sample allocation not given. At day 63 after the first vaccine or placebo injection, samples were drawn. The material sequenced was peripheral blood, taken in a trial of Ad26.COV2.S vaccine versus placebo. These receptors were taken from a person between 18 and 60 years old who received the Ad26.COV2.S COVID-19 vaccine or a placebo.

The rearrangement links TRBV7-3 to TRBJ2-5; no definite D call. With 1 base removed from V and 5 bases from J, the gap between germline ends came to 5 bases. Germline-derived CDR1 and CDR2 are SGHTA and FQGTGA. The CDR3 is made up of 12 amino acids. CDR3 loop: CASSLIFETQYF. CDR3 DNA: TGTGCCAGCAGCTTAATTTTCGAGACCCAGTACTTC.

V is TRBV3-1 (or the pseudogene TRBV3-2) and J is TRBJ1-1; D is possibly TRBD1 (5 bases). Germline V gene data show CDR1 as LGHDT and CDR2 as YNNKEL (reference sequence). Trimming took off 0 bases at V and 4 bases at J, with 15 bases between the two ends. The CDR3 runs to 16 residues. Here the CDR3 reads CASSQEWAGRGTEAFF. The CDR3 DNA reads as TGTGCCAGCAGCCAAGAGTGGGCAGGAAGGGGCACTGAAGCTTTCTTT.

The CDR3 nucleotides are TGTGCCAGCAGCCGAGCGGGAGACGGCTATGGCTACACCTTC. Its translation is CASSRAGDGYGYTF. The chain recombines TRBV11-2 with TRBJ1-2; no definite D call. Germline assignment: CDR1 SGHAT and CDR2 FQNNGV. The ends were cut back, 5 bases at V and 4 bases at J, with 14 bases in the middle. This CDR3 spans 14 amino acids.

The chain has TRBV20-1 and TRBJ2-4; TRBD1 matches at 8 bases. The V gene's germline CDR1 is DFQATT and CDR2 SNEGSKA (reference sequence). The CDR3 length is 13 residues. Germline trimming cut 3 bases from V and 7 bases from J; bases unmatched to any gene: 5. CDR3 amino acids: CSASVPGGNIQYF. CDR3 bases: TGCAGTGCTAGTGTCCCAGGGGGCAACATTCAGTACTTC.

The chain uses TRBV5-1 and TRBJ1-5, with D perhaps matching TRBD1 (6 bases). Trimming left V 4 bases short and J 7 bases short, with 18 bases between. The CDR3 covers 15 residues. Germline V gene lookup returns CDR1 SGHRS and CDR2 YFSETQ. The CDR3 coding sequence is TGCGCCAGCAGCCCCCAGCCACTTGACAGGCAGCCCCAGCATTTT. It encodes CASSPQPLDRQPQHF.

This chain joins TRBV3-1 (or the pseudogene TRBV3-2) and TRBJ2-3, with 9 bases matching TRBD2. The trim removed 0 bases at V and 2 bases at J, leaving 6 bases unmatched. The CDR3 is made up of 17 amino acids. Germline lookup yields CDR1 LGHDT and CDR2 YNNKEL (reference sequence). The CDR3 region has the DNA TGTGCCAGCAGCCAAGATTCGCGGGAGGGTGTCACAGATACGCAGTATTTT. Translated: CASSQDSREGVTDTQYF.

Regarding this clone: At the DNA level, this CDR3 is encoded by other sequences in the same sample as well. This chain uses TRBV7-3 with TRBJ2-3; TRBD2 aligns across 7 bases. The CDR3 spans 14 residues. CDR1 SGHTA and CDR2 FQGTGA come from the germline V gene. J gave up 1 base and V 2 bases, and 0 bases lay outside the gene matches. The CDR3 coding sequence is TGTGCCAGCAGCTTAGCGGGGGGCACAGATACGCAGTATTTT. Translated, it gives CASSLAGGTDTQYF.

This rearrangement joins TRBV5-1 to TRBJ2-1, with TRBD1 as a possible D gene (5 bases). Looked up from germline, CDR1 is SGHRS and CDR2 is YFSETQ. This CDR3 has 16 amino acids. V lost 4 bases to trimming and J lost 0 bases, with 14 bases between them. CDR3 sequence (DNA): TGCGCCAGCAGCCCACGACAGAGGAGCTCCTACAATGAGCAGTTCTTC. Translating gives CASSPRQRSSYNEQFF.

This clone was detected only a few times. The chain joins TRBV7-9 to TRBJ2-2, with D tentatively TRBD2 (6 bases). The length of the CDR3 is 15 residues. Germline V gene data show CDR1 as SEHNR and CDR2 as FQNEAQ (reference sequence). Between the trimmed V and J ends, which lost 5 bases and 8 bases, there was a span of 18 bases. The CDR3 sequence is CASSPGAGPKGELFF. CDR3 in DNA: TGTGCCAGCAGCCCTGGGGCGGGGCCAAAGGGGGAGCTGTTTTTT.

The chain uses TRBV4-2 and TRBJ2-7; D is tentatively TRBD1 or TRBD2 (5 bases each). The germline CDR1 and CDR2 sequences are LGHNA and YNFKEQ. The CDR3 is made up of 14 amino acids. The V and J ends lost 4 bases and 2 bases respectively, with 12 bases between them. CDR3 sequence (DNA): TGTGCCAGCAGCCCACGGGACCAGACCTACGAGCAGTACTTC. Translation gives CASSPRDQTYEQYF.

The table lists this clone with a count of one. This chain links TRBV5-1 with TRBJ2-5; no clear D. CDR3 size: 13 residues. Germline lookup yields CDR1 SGHRS and CDR2 YFSETQ. Trimming cost V 4 bases and J 2 bases, with 9 bases left between them. CDR3 protein: CASSVDTQETQYF. The CDR3 coding sequence is TGCGCCAGCAGCGTTGACACTCAAGAGACCCAGTACTTC.

In this sample, this clone turned up a few times. J is TRBJ1-2 and V is TRBV24-1; tentative D call: TRBD1 (5 bases). The V end lost 2 bases, the J end lost 4 bases, and 10 bases lay between the germline ends. Germline V gives CDR1 KGHDR, CDR2 SFDVKD. This CDR3 region has 14 residues. As DNA, the CDR3 is TGTGCCACCAGTGATTCTGGCAGGGCCTATGGCTACACCTTC. Protein sequence: CATSDSGRAYGYTF.

The chain employs TRBV3-1 (or the pseudogene TRBV3-2) and TRBJ1-1, with D perhaps matching TRBD1 (6 bases). Trimming cost V 5 bases and J 4 bases, with 11 bases left between them. Germline CDR1 is LGHDT and CDR2 is YNNKEL (reference sequence). The CDR3 sequence is 13 residues long. The CDR3 coding sequence is TGTGCCAGCAGCTTGAGGGGGAGCACTGAAGCTTTCTTT. Protein: CASSLRGSTEAFF.

The V call is TRBV4-3, the J call TRBJ2-1; a weak D match, TRBD2 (6 bases). Germline lookup yields CDR1 LGHNA and CDR2 YSLEER. This CDR3 is built from 16 residues. The V gene lost 0 bases and the J gene lost 4 bases, with 13 bases spanning the gap. The CDR3 spells CASSQDFAGNYNEQFF. The CDR3, as DNA: TGCGCCAGCAGCCAAGATTTTGCGGGAAATTACAATGAGCAGTTCTTC.

The chain combines TRBV27 with TRBJ1-5, with D uncertain. Germline V gene lookup returns CDR1 MNHEY and CDR2 SMNVEV (reference sequence). This CDR3 region has 14 residues. With 6 bases removed from V and 1 base from J, the gap between germline ends came to 10 bases. The CDR3 loop is CASSPISSNQPQHF. In DNA, the CDR3 is TGTGCCAGCAGCCCTATTAGCAGCAATCAGCCCCAGCATTTT.

The rearrangement uses TRBV27 and TRBJ2-7; 8 bases map to TRBD2. The CDR3 is made up of 16 amino acids. Per germline, CDR1 MNHEY and CDR2 SMNVEV (reference sequence). V dropped 5 bases and J dropped 3; count of bases not matched to a gene: 12. CDR3 region: CASSPQGPGGGYEQYF. Written as DNA, the CDR3 is TGTGCCAGCAGTCCCCAGGGCCCGGGAGGGGGCTACGAGCAGTACTTC.

This clone was detected ten times or more. The chain couples TRBV28 to TRBJ2-6; D assignment may be TRBD1 or TRBD2 (5 bases each). The germline V and J ends were trimmed by 1 base and 2 bases, with 9 bases remaining between them. This CDR3 region has 16 residues. In germline, CDR1 is MDHEN, CDR2 SYDVKM. CDR3 amino acids: CASSLSQGAGANVLTF. In nucleotides, the CDR3 is TGTGCCAGCAGTTTATCCCAGGGAGCTGGGGCCAACGTCCTGACTTTC.

This clone was seen only once. The V call is TRBV19, the J call TRBJ1-1; maybe TRBD1 (6 bases). Trimming cost V 3 bases and J 1 base, with 15 bases left between them. The germline V gene encodes CDR1 LNHDA and CDR2 SQIVND (reference sequence). CDR3 length: 16 residues. The CDR3 DNA is TGTGCCAGTAGTATTGGGGGCCGGGGGCGGAACACTGAAGCTTTCTTT. Protein: CASSIGGRGRNTEAFF. Drawing the rest from reference TRBV19 and TRBJ1-1, the complete variable domain is DGGITQSPKYLFRKEGQNVTLSCEQNLNHDAMYWYRQDPGQGLRLIYYSQIVNDFQKGDIAEGYSVSREKKESFPLTVTSAQKNPTAFYLCASSIGGRGRNTEAFFGQGTRLTVV.

The chain carries TRBV11-3 and TRBJ1-1, with 7 positions matching TRBD1. CDR3 length: 13 residues. The germline V gene has CDR1 SGHNT and CDR2 YENEEA. V dropped 2 bases and J dropped 10; count of bases not matched to a gene: 7. The CDR3 protein is CASSLSPTGPAFF. DNA for the CDR3: TGTGCCAGCAGCTTATCTCCGACAGGGCCAGCTTTCTTT.

This chain links TRBV19 with TRBJ2-7, with D unclear. Germline CDR1 is LNHDA and CDR2 is SQIVND (reference sequence). Trimming cost V 3 bases and J 2 bases, with 14 bases left between them. CDR3 length: 15 residues. CDR3 DNA: TGTGCCAGTAGTATCCGGCAGACATGGACCTACGAGCAGTACTTC. Translated, it gives CASSIRQTWTYEQYF.

A note on this clone: Other DNA sequences within the sample encode an identical CDR3. The V and J genes are TRBV28 and TRBJ2-1; D gene uncertain. V shed 5 bases and J shed 0 bases, with 11 bases lying between them. Germline V gives CDR1 MDHEN, CDR2 SYDVKM. The CDR3 is 15 amino acids. The chain's CDR3 is CASSLHLSSYNEQFF. CDR3 nucleotide sequence: TGTGCCAGCAGTCTCCACCTCAGCTCCTACAATGAGCAGTTCTTC.

The chain is built from TRBV5-1 and TRBJ2-5; D is undetermined. The CDR3 is 12 residues long. V was shortened by 1 base and J by 4 bases, with 5 bases between the two germline ends. Germline V CDR1 and CDR2: SGHRS, YFSETQ. The DNA of the CDR3 is TGCGCCAGCAGCTTGCGTCGAGAGACCCAGTACTTC. Protein sequence: CASSLRRETQYF.

Written as DNA, the CDR3 is TGTGCCAGCAGCCAAGGGGGGCGAGCGAACACTGAAGCTTTCTTT. This sequence encodes CASSQGGRANTEAFF. The chain employs TRBV14 and TRBJ1-1, with D perhaps TRBD1 (6 bases). Trimming removed 1 base at V and 1 base at J, with 10 bases between. Germline V lookup: CDR1 SGHDN, CDR2 FVKESK. The CDR3 contains 15 residues.

This chain links TRBV4-1 with TRBJ2-7; D not certain. The V end was cut by 0 bases, the J end by 0 bases, with 9 bases between. Germline V CDR1 and CDR2: MGHRA, YSYEKL. This CDR3 region has 15 residues. CDR3 in amino acids: CASSQESSLSYEQYF. The CDR3 DNA reads as TGCGCCAGCAGCCAAGAAAGCTCCCTCTCCTACGAGCAGTACTTC.

This clone was observed a few times. The chain has TRBV28 and TRBJ2-7, with 7 bases fitting TRBD2. Germline V gene lookup returns CDR1 MDHEN and CDR2 SYDVKM. The V gene end was trimmed by 7 bases and the J gene end by 5 bases; junction bases not matched to a gene: 11. The CDR3 is 14 amino acids. The CDR3 bases are TGTGCCAGCACAATGACTAGCCCTAATGACGAGCAGTACTTC. It specifies CASTMTSPNDEQYF.

V usage is TRBV5-1 and J usage is TRBJ2-7; 9 bases are a match to TRBD1. The V and J ends lost 4 bases and 3 bases, in that order; junction bases with no gene match: 11. This CDR3 region has 16 residues. Germline V gene lookup returns CDR1 SGHRS and CDR2 YFSETQ. The CDR3 is CASSVTGTGKNYEQYF. The CDR3 nucleotides read TGCGCCAGCAGCGTTACCGGGACAGGGAAAAACTACGAGCAGTACTTC.

V usage is TRBV30 and J usage is TRBJ2-6; D gene unclear. V was trimmed by 5 bases and J by 3 bases, leaving 5 bases between them. This CDR3 has 12 residues. Germline-derived CDR1 and CDR2 are GTSNPN and SVGIG (reference sequence). CDR3 protein: CAWAGGANVLTF. The CDR3 nucleotides read TGTGCCTGGGCCGGTGGGGCCAACGTCCTGACTTTC.

CDR3 in amino acids: CASSEGLGPYTDTQYF. The CDR3 nucleotides read TGTGCCAGCAGTGAAGGTCTGGGGCCCTACACAGATACGCAGTATTTT. The chain joins TRBV25-1 to TRBJ2-3, with D possibly matching TRBD1 (5 bases). Germline V gene sequence: CDR1 MGHDK, CDR2 SYGVNS. The CDR3 covers 16 residues. Trimming cost V 2 bases and J 2 bases, with 14 bases left between them.